The present TCR beta chain was sequenced within a study of blood T cell repertoires in COVID-19. Study information: COVID-19 samples collected from the United States, Italy and Spain covered acute and convalescent phases. PBMCs, B-cell-depleted T cells, or T cells provided the cDNA or gDNA that made up the material.

The CDR3 totals 15 residues. V lost 1 base and J lost 5; bases outside the gene matches: 6. Germline V lookup: CDR1 KGHSH, CDR2 LQKENI. Per the original data handling: Researchers report that nucleated cell counts were estimated from reference gene primer amplification. The method was immunoSEQ multiplex PCR; TCRdb's version includes in-frame clones alone and lacks a portion of them. The V and J calls and the clone size are those of that table, but D and trimming were determined from the DNA. Seen here are about 170,000 clones, around 87% observed once, and the top ten hold 3.7%. The chain links TRBV18 to TRBJ1-2; 8 nucleotides line up with TRBD1. The source of this sequence is a man aged 18 to 35 with active or convalescent COVID-19. The material sequenced was peripheral blood. In nucleotides, the CDR3 is TGTGCCAGCTCACCACAAGGACAGGGAAATTATGGCTACACCTTC. Protein sequence: CASSPQGQGNYGYTF.